These 29 T cell receptor beta chains came from one sample sequenced in a study of HIV-infected children after antiretroviral therapy interruption. RNA-based 3' RACE libraries used unique molecular identifiers. MiXCR, applied by TCRdb to the 3' RACE reads, yields one record per CDR3 protein. The table includes 70,000 to 90,000 distinct CDR3 sequences, around 6.9% detected once. Treatment indicated: PENTA 11 planned treatment interruption arm or continuous ART arm. The material sequenced was CD45RA+ CD4+ T cells from PBMCs, pooled from several time points, taken from a donor given antiretroviral therapy, either interrupted or continuous. This sample's subset: naive CD4+ CD45RA+ CD45RO- T cells. These receptors were obtained from a pool of human donors with HIV.

This clonotype was recorded at least ten times. The CDR3 nucleotides are TGTGCCAGCAGTCGACGACTAGGACTAGCGGGGCTCTACGAGCAGTACTTC. It yields the protein CASSRRLGLAGLYEQYF. J is TRBJ2-7 and V is TRBV6-5; 12 bases are shared with TRBD2. This CDR3 comprises 17 residues. V lost 5 bases, J lost 3 bases, and 11 bases stayed unmatched. Germline V gene sequence: CDR1 MNHEY, CDR2 SVGAGI.

In its sample, this clonotype was seen many times. The chain is built from TRBV5-1 and TRBJ1-1; the match to TRBD1 covers 7 bases. The CDR3 is 15 amino acids. Germline V lookup: CDR1 SGHRS, CDR2 YFSETQ. The V segment lost 5 bases and the J segment 4 bases; nucleotides outside the gene matches: 11. The CDR3 nucleotides are TGCGCCAGCAGAGCAACCGGACAGGCCGCCACTGAAGCTTTCTTT. As protein: CASRATGQAATEAFF.

There are many counts of this clonotype. V and J are TRBV29-1 and TRBJ1-2; perhaps TRBD1 as D (5 bases). CDR1 and CDR2 (germline): SQVTM, ANQGSEA. This CDR3 is 13 amino acids long. Trimming cost V 4 bases and J 8 bases, with 17 bases left between them. The CDR3: CSVAGKLKLGYTF. The CDR3 coding sequence is TGCAGCGTTGCAGGGAAACTGAAATTAGGCTACACCTTC.

Concerning this clonotype: This may arise from a read error, as a much more abundant clone is one base away. The rearrangement uses TRBV14 and TRBJ2-5; D is ambiguous. From germline, CDR1 is SGHDN and CDR2 FVKESK. The length of the CDR3 is 14 residues. DNA of the CDR3: TGTGCCAGCAGCCACAGAGCACTCCAAGAGACCCAGTGCTTC. This encodes CASSHRALQETQCF. The whole variable domain, remainder taken from reference TRBV14 and TRBJ2-5, is EAGVTQFPSHSVIEKGQTVTLRCDPISGHDNLYWYRRVMGKEIKFLLHFVKESKQDESGMPNNRFLAERTGGTYSTLKVQPAELEDSGVYFCASSHRALQETQCFGPGTRLLVL.

This clonotype was seen repeatedly, ten times or more. The rearrangement uses TRBV24-1 and TRBJ2-3; possibly TRBD1 for D (6 bases). V lost 0 bases and J 2 bases, leaving 11 bases between the germline ends. This CDR3 spans 16 amino acids. The germline gives CDR1 KGHDR, CDR2 SFDVKD. The CDR3 sequence is CATSDLGQPNTDTQYF. Here the CDR3 DNA reads TGTGCCACCAGTGATTTGGGACAGCCCAACACAGATACGCAGTATTTT.

This clonotype has ten or more counts. CDR3 sequence: CASSVLDRVVEQFF. The CDR3, as DNA: TGTGCCAGCAGTGTTCTCGACAGGGTAGTTGAGCAGTTCTTC. J is TRBJ2-1 and V is TRBV25-1; TRBD1 matches at 7 bases. This CDR3 comprises 14 residues. The germline gives CDR1 MGHDK, CDR2 SYGVNS. J gave up 9 bases and V 4 bases, and 9 bases lay outside the gene matches.

This clonotype has at least ten counts. This chain uses TRBV10-3 with TRBJ2-6; a possible D gene is TRBD1 (6 bases). The CDR3 has 15 amino acids. Germline loops: CDR1 ENHRY, CDR2 SYGVKD. Trimming took 6 bases from V and 2 from J, leaving 11 bases between them. The CDR3 sequence is CAISSQGAGANVLTF. The CDR3 DNA reads as TGTGCCATCAGCTCACAGGGTGCTGGGGCCAACGTCCTGACTTTC.

This clonotype was seen at least ten times. The chain carries TRBV6-1 and TRBJ2-3; the D gene could be TRBD1 or TRBD2 (5 bases each). This CDR3 contains 15 residues. Germline assignment: CDR1 MNHNS and CDR2 SASEGT. Trimming cost V 0 bases and J 4 bases, with 11 bases left between them. The CDR3 DNA is TGTGCCAGCAGTGAAGCGGGGGTTCCCCCAGATACGCAGTATTTT. It specifies CASSEAGVPPDTQYF.

This clonotype was seen at least ten times. The V call is TRBV3-1, the J call TRBJ2-7, with unresolved D. The length of the CDR3 is 16 residues. Trimming took off 0 bases at V and 2 bases at J, with 14 bases between the two ends. Germline loops: CDR1 LGHDT, CDR2 YNNKEL (reference sequence). CDR3 sequence: CASSQDGQVGPYEQYF. CDR3 sequence (DNA): TGTGCCAGCAGCCAAGACGGGCAGGTAGGCCCCTACGAGCAGTACTTC.

This clonotype was recorded many times. This sequence joins TRBV2 and TRBJ1-1; D is ambiguous. The CDR3 loop spans 13 amino acids. Germline V CDR1 and CDR2: SNHLY, FYNNEI. V shed 10 bases and J shed 2 bases, with 14 bases lying between them. CDR3 sequence (DNA): TGTGCCACAAGTGGGGTCCGAAACACTGAAGCTTTCTTT. Translation: CATSGVRNTEAFF.

A few counts support this clonotype. The V call is TRBV2, the J call TRBJ2-5; 7 nucleotides match TRBD1. There are 15 residues in the CDR3. Germline CDR1 reads SNHLY; CDR2 reads FYNNEI. V shed 4 bases and J 4 bases; nucleotides not matched to a gene: 9. As DNA, the CDR3 is TGTGCCAGCAGTGTAATGACAGGGATTGCAGAGACCCAGTACTTC. It is translated as CASSVMTGIAETQYF.

This clonotype was counted many times. CDR3 residues: CASSPGQGRYEQYF. The CDR3 bases are TGTGCCAGCAGTCCTGGACAGGGCAGGTACGAGCAGTACTTC. The V gene is TRBV12-3 or TRBV12-4, the J gene TRBJ2-7; TRBD1 matches at 8 bases. This CDR3 comprises 14 residues. V shed 5 bases and J 4 bases; nucleotides not matched to a gene: 7.

This clonotype was recorded many times. V gene TRBV7-2 combines with J gene TRBJ1-3, with D possibly being TRBD1 (6 bases). V gave up 5 bases and J gave up 4 bases, with 12 bases separating them. CDR1 and CDR2 (germline): SGHTA, FQGNSA. This CDR3 region has 14 residues. Here the CDR3 reads CASSRGGLGNTIYF. The CDR3 DNA follows: TGTGCCAGCAGCAGAGGGGGGCTAGGAAACACCATATATTTT.

This clonotype was detected many times. The rearrangement links TRBV6-6 to TRBJ2-2, with TRBD1 as a possible D gene (6 bases). V lost 1 base to trimming and J lost 7 bases, with 10 bases between them. CDR1 and CDR2 (germline): MNHNY, SVGAGI (reference sequence). CDR3 length: 14 amino acids. The CDR3 protein is CASSYLQGDGELFF. The DNA for the CDR3 is TGTGCCAGCAGTTACTTACAGGGAGACGGGGAGCTGTTTTTT.

This clonotype occurred a few times. The chain uses TRBV9 and TRBJ2-5, with D possibly being TRBD2 (6 bases). Trimming cost V 3 bases and J 0 bases, with 9 bases left between them. Germline values: CDR1 SGDLS, CDR2 YYNGEE. The CDR3 is 14 residues long. The CDR3 is CASSAGTYQETQYF. In nucleotides, the CDR3 is TGTGCCAGCAGCGCCGGGACTTACCAAGAGACCCAGTACTTC.

This clonotype was detected many times. The chain links TRBV5-5 to TRBJ2-2; TRBD1 aligns across 8 bases. This CDR3 comprises 16 residues. CDR1 and CDR2 (germline): SGHKS, YYEKEE (reference sequence). Trimming took 7 bases from V and 3 from J; bases not matched to a gene: 11. The CDR3 protein is CASLGLGQGYTGELFF. The CDR3 nucleotides are TGTGCCAGCCTTGGTTTAGGACAGGGATACACCGGGGAGCTGTTTTTT.

This clonotype was counted a few times. The J gene is TRBJ2-3, the V gene TRBV23-1; the D gene could be TRBD1 or TRBD2 (5 bases each). TRBV23-1 is placed among ORFs of uncertain function. Trimming took 3 bases from V and 2 from J, leaving 12 bases between them. CDR3 length: 15 residues. CDR3 residues: CASSHQGEYTDTQYF. CDR3 bases: TGCGCCAGCAGTCACCAGGGAGAATACACAGATACGCAGTATTTT.

This clonotype was counted ten times or more. The chain uses TRBV20-1 and TRBJ1-1; D might be TRBD1 (5 bases). V gave up 0 bases and J gave up 4 bases, with 12 bases separating them. The CDR3 runs 14 residues. Germline V gene sequence: CDR1 DFQATT, CDR2 SNEGSKA (reference sequence). The CDR3 is CSARDSSRATEAFF. The CDR3 DNA follows: TGCAGTGCTAGAGATTCTAGCAGGGCCACTGAAGCTTTCTTT.

This clonotype has only a few counts. As DNA, the CDR3 is TGTGCCAGTACCCCGTACCCCTGGACAGATAGCAATCAGCCCCAGCATTTT. Translation: CASTPYPWTDSNQPQHF. The chain has TRBV19 and TRBJ1-5, with a possible D match to TRBD1 (6 bases). CDR1 is LNHDA and CDR2 is SQIVND in the germline V gene (reference sequence). This CDR3 is built from 17 residues. V lost 7 bases to trimming and J lost 0 bases, with 19 bases between them.

In this sample, this clonotype turned up many times. This chain uses TRBV11-2 with TRBJ2-7, with a weak D call TRBD1 (6 bases). This CDR3 is built from 13 residues. Trimming pared 1 base from V and 6 bases from J, leaving 10 bases between. Looked up from germline, CDR1 is SGHAT and CDR2 is FQNNGV. The chain's CDR3 is CASSLVQGGEQYF. In nucleotides, the CDR3 is TGTGCCAGCAGCTTAGTACAGGGCGGCGAGCAGTACTTC.

The rearrangement links TRBV12-3 or TRBV12-4 to TRBJ1-2; tentatively, D is TRBD1 (5 bases). The V and J ends lost 6 bases and 4 bases respectively, with 15 bases between them. The CDR3 consists of 14 residues. The CDR3 bases are TGTGCCAGCAGAACCCCGGGACTGGCCTATGGCTACACCTTC. Translation: CASRTPGLAYGYTF.

This clonotype came up many times. The chain links TRBV6-6 to TRBJ2-3, with D tentatively TRBD2 (7 bases). Germline CDR1 and CDR2: MNHNY and SVGAGI (reference sequence). CDR3 length equals 15 residues. V lost 4 bases and J 1 base, leaving 12 bases between the germline ends. The CDR3 DNA is TGTGCCAGCAGTTCCGGGGGGCACGGCACAGATACGCAGTATTTT. Translation gives CASSSGGHGTDTQYF.

The CDR3 spells CSASRTSGGETQYF. DNA of the CDR3: TGCAGTGCTAGCCGTACTAGCGGGGGTGAGACCCAGTACTTC. V usage is TRBV20-1 and J usage is TRBJ2-5, with TRBD2 matching over 11 bases. In germline, CDR1 is DFQATT, CDR2 SNEGSKA (reference sequence). This CDR3 has 14 amino acids. Trimming removed 3 bases from V and 5 bases from J; junction bases left unmatched: 5.

This clonotype is medium-sized by share. The V call is TRBV28, the J call TRBJ1-2; TRBD1 might be the D (6 bases). This CDR3 has 13 amino acids. Germline V gene sequence: CDR1 MDHEN, CDR2 SYDVKM. The germline V and J ends were trimmed by 4 bases and 5 bases, with 11 bases remaining between them. CDR3 bases: TGTGCCAGCAGTTCGGACAGACCTTATGGCTACACCTTC. Protein sequence: CASSSDRPYGYTF.

This clonotype was found a few times. The chain links TRBV19 to TRBJ2-4; 9 bases fit TRBD1. The ends lost 11 bases at V and 5 bases at J; junction bases unmatched: 10. CDR1 and CDR2 from the germline V gene are LNHDA and SQIVND (reference sequence). The CDR3 runs to 14 residues. The DNA of the CDR3 is TGTGCCGCCGGACTCACAGGGGGCCAAAACATTCAGTACTTC. Translating it yields CAAGLTGGQNIQYF.

This clonotype was found many times. The chain links TRBV28 to TRBJ2-1; no reliable D call. Germline CDR1 MDHEN, CDR2 SYDVKM. The CDR3 has 11 residues. The V end lost 0 bases, the J end lost 9 bases, and 3 bases lay between the germline ends. This CDR3 is CASSLWGEQFF. CDR3 in DNA: TGTGCCAGCAGTTTATGGGGTGAGCAGTTCTTC.

This clonotype was seen more than once but under ten times. The CDR3 here is CASSSTLGPTSGEQYF. CDR3 DNA sequence: TGTGCCAGCAGCTCAACCCTGGGCCCTACATCGGGAGAGCAGTACTTC. The genes are TRBV7-6 and TRBJ2-7; weak D call: TRBD2 (5 bases). This CDR3 has 16 residues. The germline gives CDR1 SGHVS, CDR2 FNYEAQ. V was trimmed by 4 bases and J by 7 bases, leaving 23 bases between them.

This clonotype was counted ten times or more. V usage is TRBV20-1 and J usage is TRBJ2-1; perhaps TRBD2 as D (6 bases). This CDR3 comprises 14 residues. Trimming took 0 bases from V and 14 from J, leaving 20 bases between them. Germline-derived CDR1 and CDR2 are DFQATT and SNEGSKA (reference sequence). The CDR3 loop reads CSARDRALANREFF. The CDR3 coding sequence is TGCAGTGCTAGAGATCGTGCGCTAGCGAATAGGGAGTTCTTC.

This clonotype appeared many times. V usage is TRBV12-3 or TRBV12-4 and J usage is TRBJ2-7, with D tentatively TRBD1 (5 bases). This CDR3 has 14 amino acids. Trimming cost V 6 bases and J 0 bases, with 12 bases left between them. The CDR3 reads CASRANRNSYEQYF. The CDR3 DNA follows: TGTGCCAGCAGAGCAAACAGGAACTCCTACGAGCAGTACTTC.